Shown below are 26 T cell receptor beta chains from a single sample sequenced in a study of control samples from healthy donors and cancer patients. Assay: immunoSEQ multiplex PCR; the TCRdb copy retains only in-frame clones and omits some. The table has 45,000 to 55,000 clones, 95% seen once. Sequencing was done on a sample of blood. Receptors were obtained from a man aged 25 to 40 in good health.

This sequence joins TRBV5-1 and TRBJ2-7; TRBD2 might be the D (6 bases). With 2 bases removed from V and 2 bases from J, the gap between germline ends came to 8 bases. Germline CDR1 SGHRS, CDR2 YFSETQ. The CDR3 runs 13 residues. The DNA of the CDR3 is TGCGCCAGCAGCTTCGCGGGGCCCTACGAGCAGTACTTC. It specifies CASSFAGPYEQYF.

This clone was found a few times. This chain joins TRBV19 and TRBJ2-5; 10 nucleotides match TRBD2. J gave up 4 bases and V 8 bases, and 10 bases lay outside the gene matches. This CDR3 spans 15 amino acids. Germline CDR1 LNHDA, CDR2 SQIVND (reference sequence). The chain's CDR3 is CASAMGLALRETQYF. The CDR3 coding sequence is TGTGCCAGTGCAATGGGACTAGCGTTACGAGAGACCCAGTACTTC.

The genes are TRBV7-9 and TRBJ2-7; D is unresolved. CDR1 SEHNR and CDR2 FQNEAQ come from the germline V gene (reference sequence). The CDR3 has 14 residues. Between the trimmed V and J ends, which lost 4 bases and 0 bases, there was a span of 10 bases. The DNA for the CDR3 is TGTGCCAGCAGCTCCACCCAGAACTCCTACGAGCAGTACTTC. Its translation is CASSSTQNSYEQYF. Combining the CDR3 with reference TRBV7-9 and TRBJ2-7 gives the whole variable domain DTGVSQNPRHKITKRGQNVTFRCDPISEHNRLYWYRQTLGQGPEFLTYFQNEAQLEKSRLLSDRFSAERPKGSFSTLEIQRTEQGDSAMYLCASSSTQNSYEQYFGPGTRLTVT.

The V gene is TRBV6-5, the J gene TRBJ1-2, with D hard to call. Germline V gives CDR1 MNHEY, CDR2 SVGAGI. Trimming took 5 bases from V and 4 from J, leaving 5 bases between them. CDR3 length: 11 amino acids. The CDR3 region has the DNA TGTGCCAGCAGTACTGGCTATGGCTACACCTTC. It is translated as CASSTGYGYTF.

The chain carries TRBV15 and TRBJ1-4; D call uncertain. The CDR3 loop spans 15 amino acids. CDR1 is LNHNV, CDR2 YYDKDF, per germline (reference sequence). The V gene lost 0 bases and the J gene lost 4 bases, with 9 bases spanning the gap. The CDR3 DNA sequence: TGTGCCACCAGCAGAGATATCGGGTTTAATGAAAAACTGTTTTTT. Its protein product is CATSRDIGFNEKLFF.

The V gene is TRBV7-2, the J gene TRBJ2-7; a weak D match, TRBD1 (6 bases). Germline CDR1 reads SGHTA; CDR2 reads FQGNSA. V lost 1 base and J lost 5, with 12 bases in between. The CDR3 covers 14 residues. The CDR3 DNA is TGTGCCAGCAGCTTAGGAGGAGACAGGCACGAGCAGTACTTC. It specifies CASSLGGDRHEQYF.

The rearrangement uses TRBV5-1 and TRBJ1-2; D ambiguous. The V end lost 0 bases, the J end lost 0 bases, and 12 bases lay between the germline ends. This CDR3 comprises 16 residues. The germline V gene has CDR1 SGHRS and CDR2 YFSETQ. Here the CDR3 DNA reads TGCGCCAGCAGCTTGGCCCTTGGGAGTTCTAACTATGGCTACACCTTC. Its protein is CASSLALGSSNYGYTF.

The CDR3 nucleotides read TGTGCCAGCGCTGGGTTGGGGACAGGGGAGGATACGCAGTATTTT. It yields the protein CASAGLGTGEDTQYF. The genes are TRBV28 and TRBJ2-3; 10 bases fit TRBD1. The CDR3 is 15 amino acids. Trimming cost V 8 bases and J 6 bases; bases outside gene matches: 11. Germline loops: CDR1 MDHEN, CDR2 SYDVKM.

J is TRBJ1-2 and V is TRBV14; D is perhaps TRBD1 (5 bases). The CDR3 length is 13 residues. Germline V CDR1 and CDR2: SGHDN, FVKESK. The V end was cut by 1 base, the J end by 8 bases, with 11 bases between. CDR3 sequence reads: CASSQVSGWGYTF. DNA for the CDR3: TGTGCCAGCAGCCAAGTCTCAGGGTGGGGCTACACCTTC.

The CDR3 DNA sequence: TGTGCCAGCAGCCAAGGTGTGGTGAGGAACACTGAAGCTTTCTTT. Encoded protein: CASSQGVVRNTEAFF. The rearrangement joins TRBV3-1 (or the pseudogene TRBV3-2) to TRBJ1-1; no clear D. The V end lost 1 base, the J end lost 1 base, and 10 bases lay between the germline ends. Germline V gives CDR1 LGHDT, CDR2 YNNKEL (reference sequence). The CDR3 contains 15 residues.

The chain uses TRBV19 and TRBJ1-5; 7 bases match TRBD1. Germline V gives CDR1 LNHDA, CDR2 SQIVND (reference sequence). The CDR3 runs to 16 residues. V was pared by 5 bases and J by 1 base, with 8 bases of the junction left unmatched. CDR3 sequence (DNA): TGTGCCAGTAGTCCACAGGGGAATCACAGCAATCAGCCCCAGCATTTT. Protein: CASSPQGNHSNQPQHF.

This chain connects TRBV12-3 or TRBV12-4 to TRBJ1-4; D may be TRBD1 (5 bases). V lost 5 bases, J lost 10 bases, and 14 bases lay in between. The CDR3 sequence is 13 residues long. CDR3 residues: CASSPYLGGKLFF. The CDR3 coding sequence is TGTGCCAGCAGTCCCTACTTGGGGGGAAAACTGTTTTTT.

The chain employs TRBV10-3 and TRBJ2-3, with D hard to call. Trimming removed 3 bases from V and 4 bases from J, with 5 bases in between. The V gene's germline CDR1 is ENHRY and CDR2 SYGVKD. CDR3 length: 12 amino acids. This chain's CDR3 is CAISDSADTQYF. The CDR3 DNA reads as TGTGCCATCAGTGATAGTGCAGATACGCAGTATTTT.

This rearrangement joins TRBV5-1 to TRBJ2-7, with 14 bases identical to TRBD2. Germline CDR1 and CDR2: SGHRS and YFSETQ. The trim removed 0 bases at V and 5 bases at J, leaving 7 bases unmatched. The CDR3 extends over 17 amino acids. CDR3 in amino acids: CASSLGLAGGSGDEQYF. In DNA, the CDR3 is TGCGCCAGCAGCTTGGGACTAGCGGGAGGGTCCGGGGACGAGCAGTACTTC.

V usage is TRBV12-3 or TRBV12-4 and J usage is TRBJ1-1, with D possibly being TRBD1 (6 bases). The CDR3 totals 13 residues. The germline V and J ends were trimmed by 6 bases and 1 base, with 9 bases remaining between them. The CDR3 sequence is CASRTGANTEAFF. DNA for the CDR3: TGTGCCAGCAGGACAGGAGCGAACACTGAAGCTTTCTTT.

This chain uses TRBV7-8 with TRBJ1-3; maybe TRBD1 (5 bases). In germline, CDR1 is SGHVS, CDR2 FQNEAQ. The length of the CDR3 is 14 residues. Trimming left V 6 bases short and J 2 bases short, with 11 bases between. CDR3 sequence (DNA): TGTGCCAGCAGTAGCTTGGGGGCTGGAAACACCATATATTTT. Translation: CASSSLGAGNTIYF. Together with reference TRBV7-8 and TRBJ1-3, the CDR3 gives the full variable domain: GAGVSQSPRYKVAKRGQDVALRCDPISGHVSLFWYQQALGQGPEFLTYFQNEAQLDKSGLPSDRFFAERPEGSVSTLKIQRTQQEDSAVYLCASSSLGAGNTIYFGEGSWLTVV.

The rearrangement joins TRBV28 to TRBJ1-1; D not resolved. Trimming took off 6 bases at V and 0 bases at J, with 14 bases between the two ends. The germline V gene encodes CDR1 MDHEN and CDR2 SYDVKM. The CDR3 totals 15 residues. Here the CDR3 reads CASRPWTDMNTEAFF. The CDR3 DNA is TGTGCCAGCAGACCATGGACGGATATGAACACTGAAGCTTTCTTT.

The chain is built from TRBV27 and TRBJ2-1; 9 nucleotides align to TRBD2. The germline V gene encodes CDR1 MNHEY and CDR2 SMNVEV (reference sequence). The V segment lost 3 bases and the J segment 10 bases; nucleotides outside the gene matches: 4. The CDR3 extends over 13 amino acids. The CDR3 sequence is CASSFTLAGEQFF. CDR3 sequence (DNA): TGTGCCAGCAGTTTCACGCTAGCGGGGGAGCAGTTCTTC.

V gene TRBV6-1 combines with J gene TRBJ2-1; D might be TRBD2 (5 bases). This CDR3 spans 14 amino acids. Per germline, CDR1 MNHNS and CDR2 SASEGT. Between the trimmed V and J ends, which lost 1 base and 10 bases, there was a span of 14 bases. CDR3 in DNA: TGTGCCAGCAGTGAAGATCACCGAGGGTGGGAGCAGTTCTTC. It yields the protein CASSEDHRGWEQFF.

The V and J genes are TRBV6-5 and TRBJ2-2; D may be TRBD1 or TRBD2 (5 bases each). This CDR3 is built from 13 residues. Trimming removed 8 bases at V and 2 bases at J, with 9 bases between. Per germline, CDR1 MNHEY and CDR2 SVGAGI. The CDR3: CASWDHNTGELFF. CDR3 nucleotide sequence: TGTGCCAGCTGGGACCATAACACCGGGGAGCTGTTTTTT.

CDR3 in DNA: TGTGCCAGCCGCCAAGGTGTTGGCACCGGGGAGCTGTTTTTT. Its translation is CASRQGVGTGELFF. This chain joins TRBV6-5 and TRBJ2-2, with no clear D. This CDR3 has 14 residues. V was shortened by 8 bases and J by 4 bases, with 14 bases between the two germline ends. Germline V gives CDR1 MNHEY, CDR2 SVGAGI.

V and J are TRBV5-1 and TRBJ2-2; D remains ambiguous. The germline V and J ends were trimmed by 5 bases and 0 bases, with 8 bases remaining between them. The CDR3 is made up of 14 amino acids. Germline assignment: CDR1 SGHRS and CDR2 YFSETQ. CDR3 in amino acids: CASSGATNTGELFF. The CDR3 bases are TGCGCCAGCAGTGGAGCGACGAACACCGGGGAGCTGTTTTTT.

V usage is TRBV18 and J usage is TRBJ1-2; D ambiguous. Looked up from germline, CDR1 is KGHSH and CDR2 is LQKENI. V was pared by 0 bases and J by 5 bases, with 19 bases between. This CDR3 has 17 amino acids. CDR3 loop: CASSPPVHGRFRYGYTF. The DNA of the CDR3 is TGTGCCAGCTCACCACCAGTCCACGGGCGGTTTCGGTATGGCTACACCTTC.

This sequence joins TRBV29-1 and TRBJ2-5; 10 positions agree with TRBD2. Germline V gives CDR1 SQVTM, CDR2 ANQGSEA. Unmatched junction bases numbered 10, after V lost 2 bases and J lost 7 bases. The CDR3 has 15 residues. This chain's CDR3 is CSVEWEAGGPLTQYF. The CDR3, as DNA: TGCAGCGTTGAATGGGAAGCGGGAGGGCCGTTGACCCAGTACTTC.

The chain uses TRBV14 and TRBJ2-1, with 7 bases identical to TRBD2. Germline CDR1 is SGHDN and CDR2 is FVKESK. Losses at the gene ends were 3 bases for V and 6 bases for J; bases not matched to a gene: 11. The length of the CDR3 is 16 residues. As DNA, the CDR3 is TGTGCCAGCAGCCACCTTACTAGCGAGTTTAGCAATGAGCAGTTCTTC. Translation: CASSHLTSEFSNEQFF.

This clone was recorded only once. This chain connects TRBV15 to TRBJ2-1; D may be TRBD2 (6 bases). Germline values: CDR1 LNHNV, CDR2 YYDKDF (reference sequence). The CDR3 spans 13 residues. V lost 6 bases and J 8 bases, leaving 14 bases between the germline ends. CDR3 coding DNA: TGTGCCACCAGAACTAGCCCGAGCTATGAGCAGTTCTTC. Amino acids: CATRTSPSYEQFF.